This entry lists 25 T cell receptor beta chains sequenced from one sample in a study of T cell responses to AZD1222 COVID-19 vaccine. Here immunoSEQ multiplex PCR was the method, and the copy in TCRdb shows in-frame clones only, minus some. Of approximately 44,000 clones listed, less than 85% are singletons. The source was peripheral blood, collected on day 0 of AZD1222 vaccination. The source is an adult in good health.

This sequence joins TRBV5-1 and TRBJ1-1; D call uncertain. Germline loops: CDR1 SGHRS, CDR2 YFSETQ. The V gene lost 0 bases and the J gene lost 1 base, with 7 bases spanning the gap. The CDR3 consists of 14 residues. CDR3 DNA: TGCGCCAGCAGCTTGGCCAGCTCGAACACTGAAGCTTTCTTT. Translation gives CASSLASSNTEAFF.

The CDR3 DNA follows: TGCGCCAGCAGTACGGGACAAGCATACAATGAGCAGTTCTTC. Translating gives CASSTGQAYNEQFF. This chain uses TRBV5-1 with TRBJ2-1; D is perhaps TRBD1 (6 bases). The CDR3 spans 14 residues. Trimming pared 5 bases from V and 4 bases from J, leaving 13 bases between. Germline V gene lookup returns CDR1 SGHRS and CDR2 YFSETQ.

V and J are TRBV5-3 and TRBJ2-7; D is unclear. TRBV5-3 is reported as an ORF; its role is uncertain. There are 13 residues in the CDR3. V lost 6 bases and J 3 bases, leaving 13 bases between the germline ends. The CDR3, as DNA: TGTGCCAGAACCCTCTCGGAGTTCTACGAGCAGTACTTC. Translation: CARTLSEFYEQYF.

This sequence joins TRBV4-2 and TRBJ1-1; D is unclear. V lost 1 base and J 5 bases, leaving 14 bases between the germline ends. This CDR3 comprises 15 residues. Looked up from germline, CDR1 is LGHNA and CDR2 is YNFKEQ. As DNA, the CDR3 is TGTGCCAGCAGCCAAGTTTCCGGTATGAGGACTGAAGCTTTCTTT. Translation gives CASSQVSGMRTEAFF.

In this sample, this clone turned up a few times. This sequence joins TRBV24-1 and TRBJ1-2; weak D call: TRBD1 (6 bases). The CDR3 is made up of 15 amino acids. CDR1 is KGHDR and CDR2 is SFDVKD in the germline V gene. With 4 bases removed from V and 0 bases from J, the gap between germline ends came to 11 bases. The CDR3 sequence: CATSDRDRTNYGYTF. CDR3 DNA sequence: TGTGCCACCAGTGACCGAGACAGGACTAACTATGGCTACACCTTC.

Worth noting for this clone: Its ends do not fully match the called genes, so a read error is possible. The rearrangement joins TRBV2 to TRBJ1-2; 8 bases agree with TRBD1. CDR1 and CDR2 from the germline V gene are SNHLY and FYNNEI. The CDR3 consists of 14 residues. In DNA, the CDR3 is TGTGCAAGCAGTGTGGCACAGGGGGATCATGGCTACACCTTC. This translates into CASSVAQGDHGYTF.

This clone was detected a few times. This chain links TRBV11-1 with TRBJ1-1; TRBD1 is a possible D gene (5 bases). In germline, CDR1 is SGHAT, CDR2 FQDESV (reference sequence). The CDR3 length is 13 residues. The ends were cut back, 5 bases at V and 8 bases at J, with 15 bases in the middle. The CDR3 DNA is TGTGCCAGCAGCGTACCTCAGGGTACCGAAGCTTTCTTT. Translating it yields CASSVPQGTEAFF.

This clone was counted a few times. The rearrangement joins TRBV3-1 (or the pseudogene TRBV3-2) to TRBJ2-3; D unresolved. Per the germline V gene, CDR1 is LGHDT and CDR2 is YNNKEL (reference sequence). V was clipped by 4 bases and J by 6 bases, with 17 bases between them. The CDR3 totals 15 residues. This CDR3 is CASSPPRLSRDTQYF. The CDR3, as DNA: TGTGCCAGCAGCCCGCCCCGCCTCTCCCGGGATACGCAGTATTTT.

This clone has just one count. The chain employs TRBV2 and TRBJ1-3; 8 bases agree with TRBD1. The CDR3 loop spans 19 amino acids. V shed 1 base and J 0 bases; nucleotides not matched to a gene: 11. CDR1 and CDR2 (germline): SNHLY, FYNNEI. The CDR3 is CASSEGFRGRIHSGNTIYF. CDR3 DNA: TGTGCCAGCAGTGAAGGTTTCAGGGGGCGAATCCACTCTGGAAACACCATATATTTT.

This clone was seen only once. The chain recombines TRBV7-9 with TRBJ1-1; D is uncertain. The CDR3 has 14 residues. V gave up 0 bases and J gave up 5 bases, with 10 bases separating them. Looked up from germline, CDR1 is SEHNR and CDR2 is FQNEAQ (reference sequence). CDR3 region: CASSLALTRTEAFF. The CDR3, as DNA: TGTGCCAGCAGCTTAGCGCTAACACGTACTGAAGCTTTCTTT.

This clone is medium-sized in the sample. The CDR3 DNA sequence: TGTGCCAGCAGTTTAGGGGTTGGGCAGGAAGGCGGGGAGCTGTTTTTT. It codes for CASSLGVGQEGGELFF. The gene calls are TRBV28 and TRBJ2-2; D unclear. Per the germline V gene, CDR1 is MDHEN and CDR2 is SYDVKM. Trimming cost V 2 bases and J 7 bases, with 17 bases left between them. This CDR3 region has 16 residues.

The gene calls are TRBV3-1 (or the pseudogene TRBV3-2) and TRBJ1-3, with TRBD1 matching over 9 bases. CDR3 length: 18 residues. Trimming cost V 5 bases and J 0 bases; bases outside gene matches: 11. Germline lookup yields CDR1 LGHDT and CDR2 YNNKEL (reference sequence). As DNA, the CDR3 is TGTGCCAGCAGCAGGGGACAGGGTCTGTTAGGCTCTGGAAACACCATATATTTT. Protein sequence: CASSRGQGLLGSGNTIYF.

This sequence joins TRBV5-3 and TRBJ2-7, with D tentatively TRBD1 (5 bases). TRBV5-3 is an open reading frame whose function is uncertain. The CDR3 is made up of 15 amino acids. V was clipped by 1 base and J by 3 bases, with 14 bases between them. In DNA form, the CDR3 reads TGTGCCAGAAGCTTGTGTGGGGCCATACTCTACGAGCAGTACTTC. Encoded protein: CARSLCGAILYEQYF.

This clone was counted between two and nine times. The J gene is TRBJ2-7, the V gene TRBV28; 8 nucleotides align to TRBD2. Germline assignment: CDR1 MDHEN and CDR2 SYDVKM. CDR3 size: 16 residues. The trim removed 7 bases at V and 5 bases at J, leaving 16 bases unmatched. CDR3 amino acids: CASNEFGRGVSHEQYF. In DNA form, the CDR3 reads TGTGCCAGCAACGAGTTTGGGCGGGGGGTAAGTCACGAGCAGTACTTC.

The chain has TRBV18 and TRBJ2-2; 9 nucleotides line up with TRBD2. Germline-derived CDR1 and CDR2 are KGHSH and LQKENI. This CDR3 comprises 18 residues. Germline trimming cut 6 bases from V and 2 bases from J; bases unmatched to any gene: 13. The CDR3 coding sequence is TGTGCCAGCTCGGAGCGCACCAGCGGGGGGTTCAACACCGGGGAGCTGTTTTTT. Translation: CASSERTSGGFNTGELFF. Based on the CDR3 plus reference TRBV18 and TRBJ2-2, the full variable domain is NAGVMQNPRHLVRRRGQEARLRCSPMKGHSHVYWYRQLPEEGLKFMVYLQKENIIDESGMPKERFSAEFPKEGPSILRIQQVVRGDSAAYFCASSERTSGGFNTGELFFGEGSRLTVL.

In nucleotides, the CDR3 is TGTGCCAGCAGCGCGACTCTAGCTAACTATGGCTACACCTTC. Encoded protein: CASSATLANYGYTF. The V gene is TRBV7-2, the J gene TRBJ1-2, with D unclear. V lost 5 bases to trimming and J lost 0 bases, with 10 bases between them. Germline values: CDR1 SGHTA, CDR2 FQGNSA. The CDR3 has 14 residues.

The chain carries TRBV28 and TRBJ1-5; D perhaps matches TRBD1 (5 bases). The V gene lost 3 bases and the J gene lost 4 bases, with 10 bases spanning the gap. The CDR3 runs to 14 residues. Germline assignment: CDR1 MDHEN and CDR2 SYDVKM. CDR3 residues: CASSFPNRNQPQHF. The DNA of the CDR3 is TGTGCCAGCAGTTTCCCCAACAGGAATCAGCCCCAGCATTTT.

The V call is TRBV19, the J call TRBJ2-3; D is unresolved. Looked up from germline, CDR1 is LNHDA and CDR2 is SQIVND (reference sequence). The CDR3 totals 15 residues. V was cut by 1 base and J by 6 bases, with 14 bases left in between. The CDR3 spells CASSIGNSQSDTQYF. In DNA form, the CDR3 reads TGTGCCAGTAGTATAGGTAACAGCCAAAGTGATACGCAGTATTTT.

The chain joins TRBV11-2 to TRBJ2-7; D is undetermined. The V and J ends lost 4 bases and 2 bases respectively, with 12 bases between them. The V gene's germline CDR1 is SGHAT and CDR2 FQNNGV. The CDR3 runs to 14 residues. The CDR3 DNA is TGTGCCAGCAGCTCCGGATACGATCCCTACGAGCAGTACTTC. This codes for CASSSGYDPYEQYF.

The V and J genes are TRBV6-1 and TRBJ1-5; possibly TRBD1 for D (5 bases). Germline CDR1 is MNHNS and CDR2 is SASEGT. The CDR3 has 15 amino acids. V lost 1 base, J lost 1 base, and 8 bases lay in between. The CDR3 reads CASSEVRQSNQPQHF. DNA of the CDR3: TGTGCCAGCAGTGAAGTACGACAGAGCAATCAGCCCCAGCATTTT.

J is TRBJ2-1 and V is TRBV11-2, with 7 bases fitting TRBD1. The germline gives CDR1 SGHAT, CDR2 FQNNGV. V was pared by 2 bases and J by 12 bases, with 4 bases of the junction left unmatched. The CDR3 is 12 residues long. CDR3 in DNA: TGTGCCAGCAGCTTAATCACAGGGGTGCAGTTCTTC. The encoded protein is CASSLITGVQFF.

The V gene is TRBV29-1, the J gene TRBJ1-3; D is perhaps TRBD1 (6 bases). The ends were cut back, 7 bases at V and 8 bases at J, with 12 bases in the middle. CDR3 length: 11 amino acids. Germline CDR1 reads SQVTM; CDR2 reads ANQGSEA. CDR3 sequence: CSGVQGDTIYF. The CDR3 coding sequence is TGCAGCGGTGTACAGGGTGACACCATATATTTT.

This clone was detected only a few times. The chain is built from TRBV5-6 and TRBJ2-7; D is unresolved. Looked up from germline, CDR1 is SGHDT and CDR2 is YYEEEE. The CDR3 is 11 residues long. Trimming removed 3 bases at V and 5 bases at J, with 6 bases between. CDR3 coding DNA: TGTGCCAGCAGCTCGAGCCACGAGCAGTACTTC. It is translated as CASSSSHEQYF.

This clone was picked up one time. The genes are TRBV5-4 and TRBJ1-2; 7 bases line up with TRBD1. J lost 4 bases, V lost 4 bases, and 7 bases had no gene match. Per germline, CDR1 SGHNT and CDR2 YYREEE (reference sequence). The length of the CDR3 is 14 residues. The chain's CDR3 is CASSGGGQIYGYTF. The CDR3 DNA reads TGTGCCAGCAGCGGAGGGGGACAGATCTATGGCTACACCTTC.

This clone was counted a single time. The rearrangement joins TRBV7-6 to TRBJ1-6; D is undetermined. The CDR3 extends over 18 amino acids. V shed 2 bases and J shed 0 bases, with 14 bases lying between them. Germline V CDR1 and CDR2: SGHVS, FNYEAQ. CDR3 DNA: TGTGCCAGCAGCTTATACGCCAGCAGTATCTCCTATAATTCACCCCTCCACTTT. The encoded protein is CASSLYASSISYNSPLHF.